One and the same sample provided the 26 T cell receptor beta chains below, sequenced in a study of blood T cell repertoires in COVID-19. Some clones are missing from TCRdb's copy, which holds only in-frame ones; the method was immunoSEQ multiplex PCR. The sample yields 250,000 to 300,000 clones, nearly 90% seen once. The sample taken for sequencing was PBMCs or T cells enriched from blood (not recorded which). The receptor set was obtained from a woman aged 55-69 years who had recovered from COVID-19.

Only one count was recorded for this clone. The chain recombines TRBV24-1 with TRBJ2-2, with 8 bases matching TRBD2. After removal of 3 bases from V and 7 bases from J, the junction contained 6 bases not matched to a gene. This CDR3 comprises 15 residues. Germline V gene data show CDR1 as KGHDR and CDR2 as SFDVKD. The CDR3 loop reads CATSDSGRSDGELFF. The CDR3 nucleotides are TGTGCCACCAGTGATAGCGGGAGATCGGACGGGGAGCTGTTTTTT.

Comment on this clone: The identical CDR3 is also encoded by other nucleotide sequences in the sample. The chain uses TRBV9 and TRBJ2-7, with D possibly matching TRBD1 (6 bases). CDR3 size: 13 residues. CDR1 is SGDLS and CDR2 is YYNGEE in the germline V gene. V was trimmed by 3 bases and J by 2 bases, leaving 9 bases between them. The CDR3 loop reads CASSADRTYEQYF. Written as DNA, the CDR3 is TGTGCCAGCAGCGCGGACAGAACCTACGAGCAGTACTTC.

This rearrangement joins TRBV7-8 to TRBJ1-1, with D tentatively TRBD1 (5 bases). Germline CDR1 is SGHVS and CDR2 is FQNEAQ. V was clipped by 3 bases and J by 1 base, with 15 bases between them. This CDR3 comprises 16 residues. The CDR3 protein is CASSFQTRRANTEAFF. Here the CDR3 DNA reads TGTGCCAGCAGCTTCCAGACCCGCAGGGCGAACACTGAAGCTTTCTTT.

This chain connects TRBV2 to TRBJ2-5; 7 bases line up with TRBD1. The CDR3 runs 13 residues. CDR1 and CDR2 (germline): SNHLY, FYNNEI. V lost 7 bases to trimming and J lost 1 base; unmatched junction nucleotides: 3. CDR3 nucleotide sequence: TGTGCCAGCACCGGGGACAGCCAAGAGACCCAGTACTTC. It codes for CASTGDSQETQYF.

The chain uses TRBV7-2 and TRBJ2-7, with 9 nucleotides matching TRBD2. The CDR3 runs to 18 residues. J was trimmed by 3 bases and V by 0 bases; bases with no gene match: 12. The germline V gene encodes CDR1 SGHTA and CDR2 FQGNSA. The CDR3 loop reads CASSLALPGGRANYEQYF. In DNA form, the CDR3 reads TGTGCCAGCAGCTTAGCCCTGCCCGGCGGGAGGGCCAACTACGAGCAGTACTTC.

The rearrangement joins TRBV9 to TRBJ1-4, with 7 bases matching TRBD1. Losses at the gene ends were 4 bases for V and 2 bases for J; bases not matched to a gene: 2. The length of the CDR3 is 14 residues. Germline lookup yields CDR1 SGDLS and CDR2 YYNGEE. CDR3 in amino acids: CASSLQGTNEKLFF. In DNA form, the CDR3 reads TGTGCCAGCAGCCTACAGGGGACTAATGAAAAACTGTTTTTT.

J is TRBJ1-1 and V is TRBV30; no reliable D call. V was shortened by 5 bases and J by 0 bases, with 10 bases between the two germline ends. The CDR3 consists of 13 residues. CDR1 and CDR2 (germline): GTSNPN, SVGIG (reference sequence). CDR3 nucleotides: TGTGCCTGGGCCTCGATAGTGAACACTGAAGCTTTCTTT. Encoded protein: CAWASIVNTEAFF.

CDR3 residues: CASIHLRGLRVYEQYF. CDR3 sequence (DNA): TGTGCCAGCATCCATCTCAGGGGGCTGAGGGTCTACGAGCAGTACTTC. The chain employs TRBV21-1 and TRBJ2-7; the table's D gene call, TRBD1, was not cross checked with the DNA. TRBV21-1 is listed as a pseudogene. The CDR3 has 16 amino acids.

The rearrangement joins TRBV5-1 to TRBJ1-4; D is unresolved. Germline-derived CDR1 and CDR2 are SGHRS and YFSETQ. The CDR3 totals 14 residues. Trimming stripped 4 bases from V and 3 bases from J, with 10 bases between. This CDR3 reads CASSPGSANEKLFF. The CDR3 bases are TGCGCCAGCAGCCCGGGGTCGGCTAATGAAAAACTGTTTTTT.

The CDR3: CASSPLAGSYNEQFF. The DNA for the CDR3 is TGTGCCAGTAGCCCTCTAGCGGGCTCCTACAATGAGCAGTTCTTC. The chain employs TRBV19 and TRBJ2-1, with 8 nucleotides matching TRBD2. Germline CDR1 LNHDA, CDR2 SQIVND (reference sequence). The CDR3 runs to 15 residues. V dropped 6 bases and J dropped 0; count of bases not matched to a gene: 4. The variable domain in full, with the rest retrieved from reference TRBV19 and TRBJ2-1, is DGGITQSPKYLFRKEGQNVTLSCEQNLNHDAMYWYRQDPGQGLRLIYYSQIVNDFQKGDIAEGYSVSREKKESFPLTVTSAQKNPTAFYLCASSPLAGSYNEQFFGPGTRLTVL.

The chain recombines TRBV28 with TRBJ2-7; no clear D gene. Trimming stripped 6 bases from V and 5 bases from J, with 17 bases between. Looked up from germline, CDR1 is MDHEN and CDR2 is SYDVKM. The CDR3 consists of 14 residues. The CDR3 DNA reads TGTGCCAGCAGGACCCCCAGTGACATGCACGAGCAGTACTTC. Translating it yields CASRTPSDMHEQYF.

The rearrangement uses TRBV30 and TRBJ2-5; 7 bases agree with TRBD1. The V gene end was trimmed by 2 bases and the J gene end by 2 bases; junction bases not matched to a gene: 5. CDR1 GTSNPN and CDR2 SVGIG come from the germline V gene (reference sequence). The CDR3 length is 14 residues. The DNA of the CDR3 is TGTGCCTGGAGTCCCCAGGGGGTACAAGAGACCCAGTACTTC. As protein: CAWSPQGVQETQYF.

This chain uses TRBV19 with TRBJ1-2, with D possibly matching TRBD1 (5 bases). The CDR3 has 14 amino acids. CDR1 is LNHDA, CDR2 SQIVND, per germline (reference sequence). V shed 3 bases and J shed 6 bases, with 14 bases lying between them. The CDR3: CASSIREWVDGYTF. For the CDR3, the DNA is TGTGCCAGTAGTATCAGGGAATGGGTCGATGGCTACACCTTC.

The chain combines TRBV27 with TRBJ1-6, with D unresolved. Trimming left V 5 bases short and J 7 bases short, with 9 bases between. Germline V gives CDR1 MNHEY, CDR2 SMNVEV (reference sequence). The CDR3 consists of 13 residues. CDR3 sequence reads: CASSLSRNSPLHF. Here the CDR3 DNA reads TGTGCCAGCAGTCTTTCGAGGAATTCACCCCTCCACTTT.

The chain links TRBV28 to TRBJ1-5; 8 bases line up with TRBD1. Unmatched junction bases numbered 8, after V lost 5 bases and J lost 5 bases. CDR1 is MDHEN and CDR2 is SYDVKM in the germline V gene. The length of the CDR3 is 15 residues. The CDR3 sequence is CASSPTGAFYQPQHF. CDR3 DNA: TGTGCCAGCAGTCCGACAGGGGCCTTCTATCAGCCCCAGCATTTT. The full variable domain, with the rest looked up from reference TRBV28 and TRBJ1-5, is DVKVTQSSRYLVKRTGEKVFLECVQDMDHENMFWYRQDPGLGLRLIYFSYDVKMKEKGDIPEGYSVSREKKERFSLILESASTNQTSMYLCASSPTGAFYQPQHFGDGTRLSIL.

The chain combines TRBV15 with TRBJ1-2, with 9 bases aligning to TRBD1. CDR3 length equals 14 residues. From germline, CDR1 is LNHNV and CDR2 YYDKDF (reference sequence). V lost 1 base and J lost 6; bases outside the gene matches: 3. CDR3 loop: CATSRVGQGDGYTF. The DNA for the CDR3 is TGTGCCACCAGCAGAGTGGGACAGGGCGATGGCTACACCTTC.

Only a few counts were recorded for this clone. V is TRBV29-1 and J is TRBJ1-5; D is possibly TRBD1 (5 bases). Germline CDR1 and CDR2: SQVTM and ANQGSEA. Deletions cut 4 bases from V and 4 bases from J, with 8 bases between. This CDR3 contains 12 residues. CDR3 sequence (DNA): TGCAGCGTTGGGGGGAGGAATCAGCCCCAGCATTTT. Amino acids: CSVGGRNQPQHF.

The rearrangement links TRBV7-3 to TRBJ2-1; 10 bases map to TRBD1. The CDR3 runs 16 residues. Germline-derived CDR1 and CDR2 are SGHTA and FQGTGA. After removal of 5 bases from V and 2 bases from J, the junction contained 6 bases not matched to a gene. The CDR3 nucleotides read TGTGCCAGCAGCCGGACAGGGGGATCCACCTACAATGAGCAGTTCTTC. Translated: CASSRTGGSTYNEQFF. Drawing the rest from reference TRBV7-3 and TRBJ2-1, the complete variable domain is GAGVSQTPSNKVTEKGKYVELRCDPISGHTALYWYRQSLGQGPEFLIYFQGTGAADDSGLPNDRFFAVRPEGSVSTLKIQRTERGDSAVYLCASSRTGGSTYNEQFFGPGTRLTVL.

The chain is built from TRBV4-1 and TRBJ1-4; D ambiguous. The CDR3 spans 16 residues. The germline gives CDR1 MGHRA, CDR2 YSYEKL. V shed 3 bases and J shed 5 bases, with 16 bases lying between them. CDR3 sequence: CASSHPGEGENEKLFF. CDR3 DNA: TGCGCCAGCAGCCACCCCGGGGAGGGAGAAAATGAAAAACTGTTTTTT.

J is TRBJ1-4 and V is TRBV7-9; tentative D call: TRBD1 (6 bases). This CDR3 has 13 amino acids. V gave up 3 bases and J gave up 7 bases, with 9 bases separating them. Looked up from germline, CDR1 is SEHNR and CDR2 is FQNEAQ (reference sequence). In nucleotides, the CDR3 is TGTGCCAGCAGCTTGGGCAGGGGTGAAAAACTGTTTTTT. This sequence encodes CASSLGRGEKLFF.

This rearrangement joins TRBV2 to TRBJ1-2; D possibly corresponds to TRBD1 (5 bases). Germline lookup yields CDR1 SNHLY and CDR2 FYNNEI. This CDR3 is 16 amino acids long. Trimming stripped 6 bases from V and 2 bases from J, with 19 bases between. CDR3 loop: CASRHPGQGRNYGYTF. For the CDR3, the DNA is TGTGCCAGCAGGCACCCGGGCCAGGGTCGAAACTATGGCTACACCTTC.

This chain links TRBV30 with TRBJ2-5, with TRBD1 matching 7 bases. With 0 bases clipped from V and 1 base from J, the junction kept 2 bases outside the gene matches. The germline gives CDR1 GTSNPN, CDR2 SVGIG (reference sequence). The CDR3 contains 14 residues. The CDR3: CAWSVGQVQETQYF. In nucleotides, the CDR3 is TGTGCCTGGAGTGTAGGACAGGTCCAAGAGACCCAGTACTTC. Combining the CDR3 with reference TRBV30 and TRBJ2-5 gives the whole variable domain SQTIHQWPATLVQPVGSPLSLECTVEGTSNPNLYWYRQAAGRGLQLLFYSVGIGQISSEVPQNLSASRPQDRQFILSSKKLLLSDSGFYLCAWSVGQVQETQYFGPGTRLLVL.

J is TRBJ1-1 and V is TRBV18; the D gene is possibly TRBD1 (5 bases). V was pared by 5 bases and J by 5 bases, with 18 bases between. CDR1 is KGHSH, CDR2 LQKENI, per germline. The CDR3 runs 15 residues. The DNA of the CDR3 is TGTGCCAGCTCATCCCAAGGAAGGCAGGGAACTGAAGCTTTCTTT. Protein: CASSSQGRQGTEAFF.

This chain connects TRBV27 to TRBJ2-5; TRBD1 aligns across 7 bases. Germline V gene lookup returns CDR1 MNHEY and CDR2 SMNVEV (reference sequence). The CDR3 length is 15 residues. V lost 1 base and J lost 2; bases outside the gene matches: 4. The DNA for the CDR3 is TGTGCCAGCAGTTTATTAGTCAGGGGGCAAGAGACCCAGTACTTC. It specifies CASSLLVRGQETQYF.

CDR3 amino acids: CAWRAQGILYGYTF. The CDR3 nucleotides read TGTGCCTGGAGGGCGCAGGGGATTCTCTATGGCTACACCTTC. V usage is TRBV30 and J usage is TRBJ1-2, with D possibly being TRBD1 (6 bases). The CDR3 has 14 amino acids. Deletions cut 3 bases from V and 4 bases from J, with 15 bases between. Germline values: CDR1 GTSNPN, CDR2 SVGIG (reference sequence).

The chain has TRBV15 and TRBJ1-2, with D hard to call. The V end lost 0 bases, the J end lost 8 bases, and 13 bases lay between the germline ends. Germline CDR1 LNHNV, CDR2 YYDKDF (reference sequence). CDR3 length: 14 amino acids. The CDR3 is CATSRDEVWSGYTF. Written as DNA, the CDR3 is TGTGCCACCAGCAGAGATGAGGTCTGGAGCGGCTACACCTTC.